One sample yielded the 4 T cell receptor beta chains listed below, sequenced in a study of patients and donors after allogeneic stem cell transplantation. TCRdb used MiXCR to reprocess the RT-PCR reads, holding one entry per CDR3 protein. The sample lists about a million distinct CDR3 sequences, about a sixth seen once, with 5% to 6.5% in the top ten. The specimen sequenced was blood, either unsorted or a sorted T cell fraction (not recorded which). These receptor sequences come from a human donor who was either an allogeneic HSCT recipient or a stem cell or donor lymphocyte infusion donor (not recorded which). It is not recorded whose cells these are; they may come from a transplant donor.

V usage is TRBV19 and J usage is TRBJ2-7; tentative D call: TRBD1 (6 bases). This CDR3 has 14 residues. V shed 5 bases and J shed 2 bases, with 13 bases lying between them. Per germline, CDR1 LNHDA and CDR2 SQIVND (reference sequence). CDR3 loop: CASSQQGGTYEQYF. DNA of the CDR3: TGTGCCAGTAGTCAACAGGGTGGGACCTACGAGCAGTACTTC.

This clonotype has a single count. The CDR3 region has the DNA TGTGCCAGCAGCCAAGCTACAGGACATGTAGAGACCCAGTACTTC. Its translation: CASSQATGHVETQYF. V gene TRBV3-1 combines with J gene TRBJ2-5, with D tentatively TRBD1 (5 bases). Germline CDR1 reads LGHDT; CDR2 reads YNNKEL (reference sequence). The V and J ends lost 1 base and 4 bases respectively, with 13 bases between them. The CDR3 runs 15 residues.

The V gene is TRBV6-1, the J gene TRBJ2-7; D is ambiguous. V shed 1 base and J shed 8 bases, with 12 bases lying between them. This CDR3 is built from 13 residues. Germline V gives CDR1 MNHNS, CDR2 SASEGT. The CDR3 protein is CASSEDSSLKQYF. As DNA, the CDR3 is TGTGCCAGCAGTGAAGATTCGTCTCTAAAGCAGTACTTC.

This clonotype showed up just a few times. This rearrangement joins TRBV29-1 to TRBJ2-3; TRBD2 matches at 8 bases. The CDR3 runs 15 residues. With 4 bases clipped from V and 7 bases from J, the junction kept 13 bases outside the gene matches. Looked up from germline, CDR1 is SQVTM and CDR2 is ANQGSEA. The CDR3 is CSVAGPSGSFHTQYF. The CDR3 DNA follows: TGCAGCGTTGCTGGGCCCAGCGGGAGTTTCCATACGCAGTATTTT.